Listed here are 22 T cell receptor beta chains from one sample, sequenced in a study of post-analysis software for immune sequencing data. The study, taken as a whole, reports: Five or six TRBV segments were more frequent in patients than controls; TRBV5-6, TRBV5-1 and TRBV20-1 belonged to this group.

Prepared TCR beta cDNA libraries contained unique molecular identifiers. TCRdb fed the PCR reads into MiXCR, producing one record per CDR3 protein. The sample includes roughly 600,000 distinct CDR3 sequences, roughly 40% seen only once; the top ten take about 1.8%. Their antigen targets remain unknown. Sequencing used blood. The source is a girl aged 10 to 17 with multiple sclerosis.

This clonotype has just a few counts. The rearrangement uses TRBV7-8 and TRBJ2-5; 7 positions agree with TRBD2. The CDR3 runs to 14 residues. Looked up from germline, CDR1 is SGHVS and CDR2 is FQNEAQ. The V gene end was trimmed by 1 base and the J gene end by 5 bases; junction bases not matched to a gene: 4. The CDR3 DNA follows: TGTGCCAGCAGCTTAGTCGGGGGGATGGAGACCCAGTACTTC. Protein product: CASSLVGGMETQYF.

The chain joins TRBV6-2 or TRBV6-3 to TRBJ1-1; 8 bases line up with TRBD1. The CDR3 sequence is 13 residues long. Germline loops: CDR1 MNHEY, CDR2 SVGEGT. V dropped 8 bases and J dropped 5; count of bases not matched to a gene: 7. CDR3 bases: TGTGCCAGCGGACGGACAGGGCGGACTGAAGCTTTCTTT. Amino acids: CASGRTGRTEAFF.

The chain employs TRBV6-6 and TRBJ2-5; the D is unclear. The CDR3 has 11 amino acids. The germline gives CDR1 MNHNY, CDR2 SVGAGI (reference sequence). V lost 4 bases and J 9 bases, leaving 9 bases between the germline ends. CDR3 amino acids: CASSSSRAQYF. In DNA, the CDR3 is TGTGCCAGCAGTTCCTCTCGGGCCCAGTACTTC.

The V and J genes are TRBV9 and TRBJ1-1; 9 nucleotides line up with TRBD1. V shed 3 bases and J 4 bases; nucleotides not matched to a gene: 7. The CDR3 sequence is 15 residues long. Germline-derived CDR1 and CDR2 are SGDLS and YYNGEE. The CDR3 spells CASSGIGTGPTEAFF. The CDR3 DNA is TGTGCCAGCAGCGGAATAGGGACAGGGCCCACTGAAGCTTTCTTT.

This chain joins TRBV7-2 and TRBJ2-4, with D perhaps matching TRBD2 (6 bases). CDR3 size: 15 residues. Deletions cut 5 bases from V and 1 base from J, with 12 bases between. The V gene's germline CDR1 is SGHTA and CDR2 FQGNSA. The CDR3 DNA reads TGTGCCAGCAGCGGTAGCGGTTTTGCCAAAAACATTCAGTACTTC. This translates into CASSGSGFAKNIQYF.

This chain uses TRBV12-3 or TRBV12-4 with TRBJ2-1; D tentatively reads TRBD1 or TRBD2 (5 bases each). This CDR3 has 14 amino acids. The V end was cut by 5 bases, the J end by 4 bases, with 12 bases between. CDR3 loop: CASSPGTPYNEQFF. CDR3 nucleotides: TGTGCCAGCAGTCCCGGGACCCCTTACAATGAGCAGTTCTTC.

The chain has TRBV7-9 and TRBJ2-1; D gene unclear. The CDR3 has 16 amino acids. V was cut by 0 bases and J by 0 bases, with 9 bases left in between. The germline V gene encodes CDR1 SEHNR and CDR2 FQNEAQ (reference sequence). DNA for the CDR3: TGTGCCAGCAGCTTAGCCGATCCTAGCTCCTACAATGAGCAGTTCTTC. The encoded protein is CASSLADPSSYNEQFF.

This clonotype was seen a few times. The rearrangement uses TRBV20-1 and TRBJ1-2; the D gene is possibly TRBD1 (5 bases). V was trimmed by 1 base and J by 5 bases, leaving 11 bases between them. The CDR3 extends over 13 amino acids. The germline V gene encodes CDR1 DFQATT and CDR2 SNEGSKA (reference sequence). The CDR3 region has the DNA TGCAGTGCTAGAGTCCCATGGGGGTATGGCTACACCTTC. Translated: CSARVPWGYGYTF.

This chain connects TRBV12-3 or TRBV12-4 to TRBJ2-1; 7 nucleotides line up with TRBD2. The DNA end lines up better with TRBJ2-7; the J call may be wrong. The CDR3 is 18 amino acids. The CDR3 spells CATRLLGGSSGSYNEQYF. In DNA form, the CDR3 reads TGTGCCACCAGACTCCTGGGGGGTTCTAGCGGATCGTACAATGAGCAGTACTTC.

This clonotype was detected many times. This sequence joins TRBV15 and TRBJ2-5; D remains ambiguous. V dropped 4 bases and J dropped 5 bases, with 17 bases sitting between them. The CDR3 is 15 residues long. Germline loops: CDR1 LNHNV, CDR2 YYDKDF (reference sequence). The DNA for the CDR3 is TGTGCCACCAGCACTCAACCCAGGTTCTCGGAGACCCAGTACTTC. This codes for CATSTQPRFSETQYF.

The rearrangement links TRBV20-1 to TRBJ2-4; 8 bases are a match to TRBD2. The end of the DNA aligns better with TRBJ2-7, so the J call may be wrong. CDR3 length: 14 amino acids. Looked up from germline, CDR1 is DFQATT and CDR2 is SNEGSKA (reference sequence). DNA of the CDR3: TGCAGTGCTGGCGGCGAGACTAGCGAAAGCGAGCAGTACTTC. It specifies CSAGGETSESEQYF.

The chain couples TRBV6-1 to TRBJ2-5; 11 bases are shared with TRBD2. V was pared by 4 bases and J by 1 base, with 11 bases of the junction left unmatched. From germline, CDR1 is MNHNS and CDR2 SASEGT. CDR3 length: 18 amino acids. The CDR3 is CASSGSRLAGGLQETQYF. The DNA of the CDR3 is TGTGCCAGCAGTGGCTCCCGGCTAGCGGGAGGACTCCAAGAGACCCAGTACTTC.

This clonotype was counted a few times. CDR3 region: CSARATSGEKTQYF. The CDR3 DNA reads as TGCAGTGCTAGAGCGACTAGCGGGGAAAAGACCCAGTACTTC. The chain carries TRBV20-1 and TRBJ2-5; 11 positions match TRBD2. Germline-derived CDR1 and CDR2 are DFQATT and SNEGSKA (reference sequence). This CDR3 is built from 14 residues. The junction had 4 bases not matched to a gene; V was cut back by 1 base and J by 6 bases.

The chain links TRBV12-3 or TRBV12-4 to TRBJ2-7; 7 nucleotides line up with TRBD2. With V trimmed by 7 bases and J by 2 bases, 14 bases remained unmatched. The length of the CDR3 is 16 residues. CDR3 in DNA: TGTGCCAGCAACGACGCCTCCACTAGCGACCCCTACGAGCAGTACTTC. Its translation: CASNDASTSDPYEQYF.

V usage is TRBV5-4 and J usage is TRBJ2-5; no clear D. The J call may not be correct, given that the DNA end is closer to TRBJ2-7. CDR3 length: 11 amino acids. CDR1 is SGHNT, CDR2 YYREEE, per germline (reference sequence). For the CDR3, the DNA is TGTGCCAGCAGCTCGGAGAGCGAGCAGTACTTC. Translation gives CASSSESEQYF.

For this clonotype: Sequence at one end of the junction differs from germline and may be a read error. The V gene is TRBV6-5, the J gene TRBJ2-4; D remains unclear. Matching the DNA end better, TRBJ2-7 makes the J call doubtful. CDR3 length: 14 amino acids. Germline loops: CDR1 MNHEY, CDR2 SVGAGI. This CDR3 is CASSYSEGQYEQYF. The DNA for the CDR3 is TGTGCCAGCAGCTACTCGGAAGGCCAATACGAGCAGTACTTC.

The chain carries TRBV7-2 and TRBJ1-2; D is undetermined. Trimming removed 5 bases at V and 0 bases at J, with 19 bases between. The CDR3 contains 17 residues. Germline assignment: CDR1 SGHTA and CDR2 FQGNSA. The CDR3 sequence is CASSLLLILSTNYGYTF. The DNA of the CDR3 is TGTGCCAGCAGCCTCCTTTTGATCCTCTCTACTAACTATGGCTACACCTTC. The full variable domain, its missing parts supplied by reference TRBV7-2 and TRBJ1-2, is GAGVSQSPSNKVTEKGKDVELRCDPISGHTALYWYRQSLGQGLEFLIYFQGNSAPDKSGLPSDRFSAERTGGSVSTLTIQRTQQEDSAVYLCASSLLLILSTNYGYTFGSGTRLTVV.

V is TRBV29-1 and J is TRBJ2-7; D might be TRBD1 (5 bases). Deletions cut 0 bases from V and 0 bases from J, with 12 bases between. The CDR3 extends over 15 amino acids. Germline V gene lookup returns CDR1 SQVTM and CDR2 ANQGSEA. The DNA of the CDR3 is TGCAGCGTTGAAGATAGGGGCAGGGACTCCTACGAGCAGTACTTC. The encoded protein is CSVEDRGRDSYEQYF.

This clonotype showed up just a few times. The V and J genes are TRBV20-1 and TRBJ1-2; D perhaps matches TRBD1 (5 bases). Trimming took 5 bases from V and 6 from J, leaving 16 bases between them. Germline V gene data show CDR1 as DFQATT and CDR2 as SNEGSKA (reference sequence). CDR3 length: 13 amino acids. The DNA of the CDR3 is TGCAGTGCTGGACCTTGGCGGGGGAATGGCTACACCTTC. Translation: CSAGPWRGNGYTF.

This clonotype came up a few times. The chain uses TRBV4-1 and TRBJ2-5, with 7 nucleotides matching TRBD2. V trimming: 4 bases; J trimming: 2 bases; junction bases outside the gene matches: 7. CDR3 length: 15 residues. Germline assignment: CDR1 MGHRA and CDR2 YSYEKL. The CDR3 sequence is CASSPRLAEQETQYF. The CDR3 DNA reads TGCGCCAGCAGCCCCCGGCTAGCGGAACAAGAGACCCAGTACTTC.

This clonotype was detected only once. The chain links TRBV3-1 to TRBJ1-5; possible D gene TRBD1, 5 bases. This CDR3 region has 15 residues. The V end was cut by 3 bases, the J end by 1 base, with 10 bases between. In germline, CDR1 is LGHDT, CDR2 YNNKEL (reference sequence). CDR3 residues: CASSHGGESNQPQHF. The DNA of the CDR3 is TGTGCCAGCAGCCATGGAGGGGAGAGCAATCAGCCCCAGCATTTT. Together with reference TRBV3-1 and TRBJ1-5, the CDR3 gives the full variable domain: DTAVSQTPKYLVTQMGNDKSIKCEQNLGHDTMYWYKQDSKKFLKIMFSYNNKELIINETVPNRFSPKSPDKAHLNLHINSLELGDSAVYFCASSHGGESNQPQHFGDGTRLSIL.

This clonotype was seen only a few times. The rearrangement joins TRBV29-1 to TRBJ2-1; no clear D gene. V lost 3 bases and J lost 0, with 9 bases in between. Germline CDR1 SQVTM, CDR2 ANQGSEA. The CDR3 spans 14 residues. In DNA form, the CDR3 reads TGCAGCGTTGACCTTCTAAGCTCCTACAATGAGCAGTTCTTC. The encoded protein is CSVDLLSSYNEQFF.